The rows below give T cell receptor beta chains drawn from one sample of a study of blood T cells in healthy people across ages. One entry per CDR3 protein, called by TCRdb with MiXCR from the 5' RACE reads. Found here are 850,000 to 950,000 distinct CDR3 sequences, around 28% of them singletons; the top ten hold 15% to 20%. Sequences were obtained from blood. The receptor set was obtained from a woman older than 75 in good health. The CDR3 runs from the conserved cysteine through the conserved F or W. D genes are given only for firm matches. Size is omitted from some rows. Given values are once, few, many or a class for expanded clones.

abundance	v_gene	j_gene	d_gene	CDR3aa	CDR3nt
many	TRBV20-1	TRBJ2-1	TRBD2	CSASSSGANNEQFF	TGCAGTGCTAGTTCCAGCGGGGCGAACAATGAGCAGTTCTTC
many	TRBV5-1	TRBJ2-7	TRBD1	CASSLPNTDRDEQYF	TGCGCCAGCAGCTTACCGAATACTGACAGGGACGAGCAGTACTTC
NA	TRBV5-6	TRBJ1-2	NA	CASGRPGRAQGAGYTF	TGTGCCAGCGGACGGCCCGGGAGGGCCCAAGGAGCTGGCTACACCTTC
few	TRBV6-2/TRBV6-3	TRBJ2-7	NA	CASSYSNTGPYEQYF	TGTGCCAGCAGTTACTCGAACACGGGGCCCTACGAGCAGTACTTC
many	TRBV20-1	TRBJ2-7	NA	CSASKETHSTSYEQYF	TGCAGTGCTAGTAAGGAAACCCACAGCACCTCCTACGAGCAGTACTTC
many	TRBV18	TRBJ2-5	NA	CASSRGLLETQYF	TGTGCCAGCTCACGGGGACTTTTAGAGACCCAGTACTTC
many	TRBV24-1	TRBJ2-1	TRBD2	CATSETGTNNNEQFF	TGTGCCACCAGTGAAACCGGGACTAACAACAATGAGCAGTTCTTC
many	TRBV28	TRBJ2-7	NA	CASRGAGSYEQYF	TGTGCCAGCAGGGGGGCAGGCTCCTACGAGCAGTACTTC
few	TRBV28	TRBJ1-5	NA	CASNEGTTRSAQPQHF	TGTGCCAGCAATGAAGGGACCACCCGAAGCGCTCAGCCCCAGCATTTT
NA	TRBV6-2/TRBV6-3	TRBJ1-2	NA	CASSYLLDGYYGYTF	TGTGCCAGCAGTTACCTCCTGGACGGCTACTATGGCTACACCTTC
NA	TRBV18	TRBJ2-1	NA	CASSPPGWGAYNEQFF	TGTGCCAGCTCACCACCGGGTTGGGGGGCCTACAATGAGCAGTTCTTC
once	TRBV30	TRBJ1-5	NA	CAWSTQGLGNQPQHF	TGTGCCTGGAGTACCCAGGGACTAGGCAATCAGCCCCAGCATTTT
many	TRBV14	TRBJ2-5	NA	CASSQGPGNRRETQYF	TGTGCCAGCAGCCAAGGGCCCGGCAACCGGAGGGAGACCCAGTACTTC
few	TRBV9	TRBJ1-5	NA	CASSVSLDQPQHF	TGTGCCAGCAGCGTATCACTCGATCAGCCCCAGCATTTT
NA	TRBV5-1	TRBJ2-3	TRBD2	CASSLASGGAGDTLDF	TGCGCCAGCAGCTTAGCTAGCGGGGGGGCCGGAGATACGCTGGATTTT
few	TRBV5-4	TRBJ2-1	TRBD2	CASSLNSGGANEQFF	TGTGCCAGCAGCTTAAATAGCGGGGGGGCCAATGAGCAGTTCTTC
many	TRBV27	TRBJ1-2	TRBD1	CASSPGGAGYGYTF	TGTGCCAGCAGTCCAGGGGGCGCAGGCTATGGCTACACCTTC
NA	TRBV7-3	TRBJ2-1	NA	CASSLTGGSRYEQFF	TGTGCCAGCAGCTTGACAGGAGGTTCACGCTATGAGCAGTTCTTC
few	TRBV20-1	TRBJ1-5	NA	CSAKIRSSNQPQHF	TGCAGTGCAAAGATTCGATCAAGCAATCAGCCCCAGCATTTT
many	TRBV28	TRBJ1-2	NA	CASRQDPGGGYTF	TGTGCCAGCAGACAGGACCCGGGGGGTGGCTACACCTTC
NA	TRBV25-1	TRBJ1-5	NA	CASSEGAVSNQPQHF	TGTGCCAGCAGTGAGGGAGCGGTTAGCAATCAGCCCCAGCATTTT
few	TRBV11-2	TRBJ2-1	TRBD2	CAGSFNPTSSETQFF	TGTGCCGGCAGCTTCAATCCGACTAGCTCAGAGACCCAGTTCTTC
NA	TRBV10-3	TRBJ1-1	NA	CAIRKGVNTEAFF	TGTGCCATCAGAAAGGGGGTGAACACTGAAGCTTTCTTT
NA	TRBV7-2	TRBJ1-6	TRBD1	CASSFPGGMSPLHF	TGTGCCAGCAGCTTCCCAGGGGGCATGTCACCCCTCCACTTT
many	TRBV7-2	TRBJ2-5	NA	CASSSGGWETQYF	TGTGCCAGCAGTTCCGGGGGCTGGGAGACCCAGTACTTC
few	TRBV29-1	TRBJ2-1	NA	CSWGPDPRQWSVYNEQFF	TGCAGCTGGGGCCCGGATCCCAGGCAGTGGAGCGTATACAATGAGCAGTTCTTC
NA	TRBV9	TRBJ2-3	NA	CASSSQDFRTDTQYF	TGTGCCAGCAGTTCACAGGATTTTAGGACAGATACGCAGTATTTT
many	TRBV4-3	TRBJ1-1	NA	CASSQDVLANPLGTEAFF	TGCGCCAGCAGCCAAGATGTACTCGCCAACCCCCTCGGCACTGAAGCTTTCTTT
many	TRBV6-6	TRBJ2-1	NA	CASVGTDLNEQFF	TGTGCCAGCGTTGGGACGGACTTAAATGAGCAGTTCTTC
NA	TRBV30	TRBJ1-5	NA	CAWSERTFSRRGNQPQHF	TGTGCCTGGAGTGAGCGGACGTTCTCACGGAGGGGAAATCAGCCCCAGCATTTT
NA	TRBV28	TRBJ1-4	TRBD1	CASNFHRDREWVTNEKLFF	TGTGCCAGCAATTTCCATCGGGACAGGGAATGGGTAACTAATGAAAAACTGTTTTTT
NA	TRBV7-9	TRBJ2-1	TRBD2	CASRRTSGGINEQVF	TGTGCCAGCAGGCGGACTAGCGGGGGAATCAATGAGCAGGTCTTC
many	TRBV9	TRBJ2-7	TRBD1	CASSPAGTGYYEQYF	TGTGCCAGCAGCCCAGCCGGGACAGGCTACTACGAGCAGTACTTC
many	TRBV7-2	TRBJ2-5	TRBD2	CASSWQALLAGGRETQYF	TGTGCCAGCAGCTGGCAGGCGTTGCTAGCGGGGGGGCGAGAGACCCAGTACTTC
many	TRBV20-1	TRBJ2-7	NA	CSARATNSYEQYF	TGCAGTGCTAGAGCGACTAATTCCTACGAGCAGTACTTC
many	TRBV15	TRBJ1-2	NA	CATSETGTGNYGYTF	TGTGCCACCAGCGAAACCGGGACGGGTAACTATGGCTACACCTTC
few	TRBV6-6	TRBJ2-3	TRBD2	CAGSYTSGTSSSDTQYF	TGTGCCGGCAGTTACACCTCCGGGACTAGTAGCTCCGATACGCAGTATTTT
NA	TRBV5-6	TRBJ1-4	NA	CASSSWGYLSTDEKLFF	TGTGCCAGCAGCTCCTGGGGTTACCTCTCAACTGATGAAAAACTGTTTTTT
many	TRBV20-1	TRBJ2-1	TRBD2	CSASGGNSYNEQFF	TGCAGTGCTAGCGGGGGGAACTCCTACAATGAGCAGTTCTTC
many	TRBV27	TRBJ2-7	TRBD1	CASSFARQGAYEQYF	TGTGCCAGCAGTTTCGCGAGACAGGGGGCTTACGAGCAGTACTTC
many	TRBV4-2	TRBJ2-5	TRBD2	CASSQGTSFETQYF	TGTGCCAGCAGCCAGGGGACTAGTTTTGAGACCCAGTACTTC
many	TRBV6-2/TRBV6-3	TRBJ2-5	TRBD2	CASSYSLAGLETQYF	TGTGCCAGCAGTTACTCCCTAGCGGGGTTAGAGACCCAGTACTTC
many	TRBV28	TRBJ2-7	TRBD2	CASSSLGTNEQYF	TGTGCCAGCAGTTCCCTTGGGACTAACGAGCAGTACTTC
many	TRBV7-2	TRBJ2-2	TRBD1	CASSPRAGGGGELFF	TGTGCCAGCAGCCCTCGTGCAGGGGGCGGGGGGGAGCTGTTTTTT
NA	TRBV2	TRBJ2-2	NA	CASSFQGGRGLPGELFF	TGTGCCAGCAGTTTCCAGGGTGGACGGGGTCTACCCGGGGAGCTGTTTTTT
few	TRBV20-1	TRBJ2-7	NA	CSVSDGAYEQYF	TGCAGTGTGAGTGATGGGGCCTACGAGCAGTACTTC
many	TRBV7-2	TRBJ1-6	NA	CASSYTGNSPLHF	TGTGCCAGCAGCTACACAGGAAATTCACCCCTCCACTTT
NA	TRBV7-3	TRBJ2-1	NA	CASSSTSYAEQFF	TGTGCCAGCAGCTCGACTAGTTACGCTGAGCAGTTCTTC
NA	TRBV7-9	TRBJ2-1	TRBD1	CASRMPGTGRDEQFF	TGTGCCAGCAGAATGCCCGGGACAGGGAGGGATGAGCAGTTCTTC
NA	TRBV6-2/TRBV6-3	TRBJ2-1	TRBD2	CASSPTGLAGGSSYNEQFF	TGTGCCAGCAGTCCCACTGGACTAGCGGGGGGCTCCTCCTACAATGAGCAGTTCTTC
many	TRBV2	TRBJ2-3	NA	CASSDSTLIDTQYF	TGTGCCAGCAGTGATTCGACTCTGATAGATACGCAGTATTTT
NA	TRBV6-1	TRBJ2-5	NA	CASSEVRGFQETQYF	TGTGCCAGCAGTGAAGTAAGAGGATTCCAAGAGACCCAGTACTTC
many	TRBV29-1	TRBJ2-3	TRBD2	CSVERLAGGIDTQYF	TGCAGCGTTGAGCGACTAGCGGGGGGGATAGATACGCAGTATTTT
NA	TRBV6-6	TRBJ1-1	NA	CASRPQDTEAFF	TGTGCCAGCAGACCCCAGGACACTGAAGCTTTCTTT
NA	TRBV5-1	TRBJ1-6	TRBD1	CASSIMDRAVGSPLHF	TGCGCCAGCAGCATAATGGACAGGGCGGTCGGTTCACCCCTCCACTTT
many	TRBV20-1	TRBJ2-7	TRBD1	CSARTGQGPYEQYF	TGCAGTGCTCGAACAGGACAGGGCCCCTACGAGCAGTACTTC